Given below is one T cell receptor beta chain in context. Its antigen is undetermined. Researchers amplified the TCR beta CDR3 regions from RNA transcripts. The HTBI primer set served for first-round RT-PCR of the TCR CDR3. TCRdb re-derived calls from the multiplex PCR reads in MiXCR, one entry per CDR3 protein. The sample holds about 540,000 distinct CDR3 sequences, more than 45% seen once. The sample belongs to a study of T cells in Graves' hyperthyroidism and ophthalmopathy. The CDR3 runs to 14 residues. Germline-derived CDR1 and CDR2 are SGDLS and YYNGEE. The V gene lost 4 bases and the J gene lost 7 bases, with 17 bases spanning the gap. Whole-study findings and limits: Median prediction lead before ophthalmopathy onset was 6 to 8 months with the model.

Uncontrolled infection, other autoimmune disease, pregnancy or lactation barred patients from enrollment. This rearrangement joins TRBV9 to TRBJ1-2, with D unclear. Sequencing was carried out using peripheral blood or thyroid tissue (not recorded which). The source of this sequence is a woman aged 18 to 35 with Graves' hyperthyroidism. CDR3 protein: CASSQEWISAGYTF. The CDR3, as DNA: TGTGCCAGCAGCCAAGAGTGGATCTCGGCTGGCTACACCTTC.